The sequence of this TCR beta chain was determined in a study of Graves' ophthalmopathy and Graves' hyperthyroidism. Study-wide results and caveats: Clonotypes were expanded in thyroid at above 0.001 frequency, and most also appeared in blood.

Researchers took RNA transcripts and amplified TCR beta CDR3 regions from them. Second-round multiplex PCR came after first-round RT-PCR with HTBI primers. MiXCR, applied by TCRdb to the multiplex PCR reads, yields one record per CDR3 protein. The table includes under 800,000 distinct CDR3 sequences, 22% detected once. Exclusion covered patients with other autoimmune diseases or uncontrolled infections (as well as pregnancy or lactation). PBMCs stemmed from approximately 9.7 ml of fresh peripheral blood. Turning to this clonotype: Its antigen is currently unknown.

The germline CDR1 and CDR2 sequences are ENHRY and SYGVKD. Germline trimming cut 4 bases from V and 6 bases from J; bases unmatched to any gene: 4. The CDR3 extends over 13 amino acids. The chain carries TRBV10-3 and TRBJ2-7; 9 bases are shared with TRBD2. The source material was peripheral blood. This sequence originates from a woman younger than 30 with stable Graves' hyperthyroidism. Some clones in this sample may be carry-over from other donors' samples. In DNA, the CDR3 is TGTGCCATCAGTGGGGGACTAGCAGGCGAGCAGTACTTC. This sequence encodes CAISGGLAGEQYF.